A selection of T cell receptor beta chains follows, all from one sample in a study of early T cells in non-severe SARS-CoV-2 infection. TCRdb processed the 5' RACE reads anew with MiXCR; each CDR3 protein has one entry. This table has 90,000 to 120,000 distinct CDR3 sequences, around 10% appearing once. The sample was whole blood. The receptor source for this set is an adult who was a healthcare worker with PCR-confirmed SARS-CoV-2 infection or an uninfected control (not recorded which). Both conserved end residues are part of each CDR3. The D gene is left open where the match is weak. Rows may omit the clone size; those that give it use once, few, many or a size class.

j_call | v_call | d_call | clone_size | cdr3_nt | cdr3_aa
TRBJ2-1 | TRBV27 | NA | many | TGTGCCAGCAGTTTTCTACCCTCCTCGTACAATGAGCAGTTCTTC | CASSFLPSSYNEQFF
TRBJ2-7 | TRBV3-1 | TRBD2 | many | TGTGCCAGCAGCCCGGGACTAGCGAGCGGTGGGGAGCAGTACTTC | CASSPGLASGGEQYF
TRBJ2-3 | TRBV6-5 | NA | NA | TGTGCCAGCAGTTACTCTCGGGGTTTCATAGATACGCAGTATTTT | CASSYSRGFIDTQYF
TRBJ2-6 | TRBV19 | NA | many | TGTGCCAGTAGTCCCACCGCCACGGGCTCCCTGACTTTC | CASSPTATGSLTF
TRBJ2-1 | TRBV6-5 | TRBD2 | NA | TGTGCCAGCAGTTTAGCGGGACTAGCCTACAATGAGCAGTTCTTC | CASSLAGLAYNEQFF
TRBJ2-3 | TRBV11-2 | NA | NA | TGTGCCAGCAGCCCTACAGGACACAGCACAGATACGCAGTATTTT | CASSPTGHSTDTQYF
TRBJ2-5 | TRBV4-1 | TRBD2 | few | TGCGCCAGCAGCCGTTCTAGCGGGGAAGAGACCCAGTACTTC | CASSRSSGEETQYF
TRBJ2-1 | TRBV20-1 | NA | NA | TGCAGTGCTAGAGTAAGTGGCCCTGAGCAGTTCTTC | CSARVSGPEQFF
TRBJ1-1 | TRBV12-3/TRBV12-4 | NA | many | TGTGCCAGCCGCGTTATGAGGGTTGCAGGTGACACTGAAGCTTTCTTT | CASRVMRVAGDTEAFF
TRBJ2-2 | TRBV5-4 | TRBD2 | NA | TGTGCCAGCAGCTTGGATCCAGCGGGAGGAAACGGGGAGCTGTTTTTT | CASSLDPAGGNGELFF
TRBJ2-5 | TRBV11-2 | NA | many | TGTGCCAGCAGCTATCACGAGACCCAGTACTTC | CASSYHETQYF
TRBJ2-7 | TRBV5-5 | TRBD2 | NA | TGTGCCAGCAGCGGGTTAGCGGGAGGGCCCGAGGACGAGCAGTACTTC | CASSGLAGGPEDEQYF
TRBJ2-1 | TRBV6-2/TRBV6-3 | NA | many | TGTGCCAGCAGCCCCGGCGAATCCGATGAGCAGTTCTTC | CASSPGESDEQFF
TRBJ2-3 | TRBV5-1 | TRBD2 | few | TGCGCCAGCAGCTTAGCGAGGCGGGAGGGAGATACGCAGTATTTT | CASSLARREGDTQYF
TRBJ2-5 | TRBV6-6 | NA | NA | TGTGCCAGCAGTTACTGGGGGGGGCAGGGGTTGAAAGAGACCCAGTACTTC | CASSYWGGQGLKETQYF
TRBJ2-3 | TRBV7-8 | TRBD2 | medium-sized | TGTGCCAGCGCCCCGCCTTTGGGAGCGGGAGCGGAAGATACGCAGTATTTT | CASAPPLGAGAEDTQYF